Here is one TCR beta chain with its context. The entry originates in a study of CD8+ T cells in alopecia areata. RNA extraction and reverse transcription yielded cDNA as sequencing template. Sequencing was performed with immunoSEQ multiplex PCR; in TCRdb, only in-frame clones are kept and a portion is missing. The repertoire holds roughly 200,000 clones, around two fifths seen once, with almost 0.5% in the top ten. Treatment defined: oral pan-JAK inhibitor, 5-10 mg twice daily. CDR1 and CDR2 (germline): SEHNR, FQNEAQ (reference sequence). The V end lost 2 bases, the J end lost 6 bases, and 7 bases lay between the germline ends. The CDR3 runs to 12 residues.

This TCR was sampled from a human donor with alopecia areata. The source was CD4+ T cells sorted from blood, collected between weeks 30 and 35, from a patient treated with tofacitinib. The V call is TRBV7-9, the J call TRBJ1-2; D unresolved. The CDR3, as DNA: TGTGCCAGCAGCTTACTGGCCCATGGCTACACCTTC. Translated: CASSLLAHGYTF.